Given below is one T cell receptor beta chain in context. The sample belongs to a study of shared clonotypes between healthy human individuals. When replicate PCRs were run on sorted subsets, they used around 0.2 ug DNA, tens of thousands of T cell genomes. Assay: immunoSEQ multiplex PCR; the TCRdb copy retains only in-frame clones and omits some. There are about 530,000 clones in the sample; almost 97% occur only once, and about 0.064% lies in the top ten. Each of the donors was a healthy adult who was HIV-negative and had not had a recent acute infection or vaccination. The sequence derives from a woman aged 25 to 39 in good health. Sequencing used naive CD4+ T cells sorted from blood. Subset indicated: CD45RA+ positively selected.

In nucleotides, the CDR3 is TGTGCCAGCAGTTCCGGACCGAGGGGAGAGACCCAGTACTTC. Amino acid sequence: CASSSGPRGETQYF. This chain links TRBV11-2 with TRBJ2-5; tentatively, D is TRBD1 or TRBD2 (5 bases each). Germline V gene data show CDR1 as SGHAT and CDR2 as FQNNGV. CDR3 length equals 14 residues. Deletions cut 6 bases from V and 4 bases from J, with 15 bases between.